The T cell receptor beta chain under discussion was sequenced for a study of blood T cell repertoires in COVID-19. Method: immunoSEQ multiplex PCR; TCRdb's copy keeps in-frame clones and lacks some. The table lists fewer than 250,000 clones, about 82% of them singletons. CDR1 and CDR2 (germline): LNHDA, SQIVND (reference sequence). V was pared by 3 bases and J by 1 base, with 11 bases between. This CDR3 is 15 amino acids long. The chain couples TRBV19 to TRBJ2-3; tentatively, D is TRBD2 (5 bases). Sequenced material: peripheral blood. This sequence was found in a woman of 80 years or more with COVID-19, enrolled during active disease. CDR3 nucleotides: TGTGCCAGTAGTATTTTTGTTAGCGGCACAGATACGCAGTATTTT. Protein: CASSIFVSGTDTQYF.